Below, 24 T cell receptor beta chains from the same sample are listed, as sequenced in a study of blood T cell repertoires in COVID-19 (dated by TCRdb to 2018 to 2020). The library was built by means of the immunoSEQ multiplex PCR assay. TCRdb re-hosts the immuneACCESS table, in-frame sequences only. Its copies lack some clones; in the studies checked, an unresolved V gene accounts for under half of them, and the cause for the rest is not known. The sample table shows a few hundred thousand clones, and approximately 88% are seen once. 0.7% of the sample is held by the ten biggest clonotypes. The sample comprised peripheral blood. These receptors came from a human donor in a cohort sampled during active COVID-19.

CDR3 coding DNA: TGCAGCGTTGAAGATTTTGAGGGACAGGGCACGAGGTCTGGGGCCAACGTCCTGACTTTC. Translated, it gives CSVEDFEGQGTRSGANVLTF. The chain couples TRBV29-1 to TRBJ2-6, with 9 positions matching TRBD1. This CDR3 is built from 20 residues. V shed 0 bases and J 1 base; nucleotides not matched to a gene: 13. Germline V CDR1 and CDR2: SQVTM, ANQGSEA.

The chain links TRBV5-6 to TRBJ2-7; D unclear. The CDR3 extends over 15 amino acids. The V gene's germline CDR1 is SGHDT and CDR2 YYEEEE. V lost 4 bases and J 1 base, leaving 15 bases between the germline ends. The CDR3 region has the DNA TGTGCCAGCAGCCCCACCATGCGAGAGTCCTACGAGCAGTACTTC. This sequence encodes CASSPTMRESYEQYF. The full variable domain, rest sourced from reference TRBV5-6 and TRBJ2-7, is DAGVTQSPTHLIKTRGQQVTLRCSPKSGHDTVSWYQQALGQGPQFIFQYYEEEERQRGNFPDRFSGHQFPNYSSELNVNALLLGDSALYLCASSPTMRESYEQYFGPGTRLTVT.

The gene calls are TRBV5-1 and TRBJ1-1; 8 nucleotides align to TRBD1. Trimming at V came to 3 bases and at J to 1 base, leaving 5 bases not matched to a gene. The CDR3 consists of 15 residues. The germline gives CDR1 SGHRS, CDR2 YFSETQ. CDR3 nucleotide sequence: TGCGCCAGCAGCTCCCAAGGGACAGGGAACACTGAAGCTTTCTTT. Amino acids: CASSSQGTGNTEAFF. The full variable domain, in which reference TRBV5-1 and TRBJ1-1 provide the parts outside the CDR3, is KAGVTQTPRYLIKTRGQQVTLSCSPISGHRSVSWYQQTPGQGLQFLFEYFSETQRNKGNFPGRFSGRQFSNSRSEMNVSTLELGDSALYLCASSSQGTGNTEAFFGQGTRLTVV.

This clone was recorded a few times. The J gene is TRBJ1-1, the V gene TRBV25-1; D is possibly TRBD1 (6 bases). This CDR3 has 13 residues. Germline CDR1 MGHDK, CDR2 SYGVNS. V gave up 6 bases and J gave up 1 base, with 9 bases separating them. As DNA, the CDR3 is TGTGCCAGCAGCACACAGGGGAACACTGAAGCTTTCTTT. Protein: CASSTQGNTEAFF.

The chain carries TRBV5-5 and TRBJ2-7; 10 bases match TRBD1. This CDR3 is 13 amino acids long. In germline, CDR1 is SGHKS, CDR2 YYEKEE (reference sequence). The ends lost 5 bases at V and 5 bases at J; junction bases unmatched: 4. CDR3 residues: CASSWGQGNEQYF. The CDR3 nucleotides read TGTGCCAGCAGTTGGGGACAGGGGAACGAGCAGTACTTC.

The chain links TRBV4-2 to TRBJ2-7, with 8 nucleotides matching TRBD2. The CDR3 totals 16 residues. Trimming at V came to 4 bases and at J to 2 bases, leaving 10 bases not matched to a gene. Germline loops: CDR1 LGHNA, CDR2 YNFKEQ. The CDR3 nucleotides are TGTGCCAGCAGCCCGACTGTACTAGCGGAAACCTACGAGCAGTACTTC. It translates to CASSPTVLAETYEQYF.

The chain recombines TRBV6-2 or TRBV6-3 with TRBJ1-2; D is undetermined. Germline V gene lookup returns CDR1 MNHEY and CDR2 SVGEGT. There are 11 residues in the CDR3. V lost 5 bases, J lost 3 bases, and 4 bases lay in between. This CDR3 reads CASSRDYGYTF. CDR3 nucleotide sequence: TGTGCCAGCAGTCGGGACTATGGCTACACCTTC.

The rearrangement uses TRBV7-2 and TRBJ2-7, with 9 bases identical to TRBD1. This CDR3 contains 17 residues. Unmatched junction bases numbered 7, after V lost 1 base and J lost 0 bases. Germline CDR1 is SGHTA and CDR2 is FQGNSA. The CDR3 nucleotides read TGTGCCAGCAGCTTAGGTGGGACAGGGACCACCTCCTACGAGCAGTACTTC. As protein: CASSLGGTGTTSYEQYF.

CDR3 bases: TGTGCCAGCAGCGTAGGAGGGTTTAGCAATCAGCCCCAGCATTTT. Protein sequence: CASSVGGFSNQPQHF. V gene TRBV9 combines with J gene TRBJ1-5; D not certain. The CDR3 covers 15 residues. Per germline, CDR1 SGDLS and CDR2 YYNGEE. The V end was cut by 0 bases, the J end by 0 bases, with 7 bases between.

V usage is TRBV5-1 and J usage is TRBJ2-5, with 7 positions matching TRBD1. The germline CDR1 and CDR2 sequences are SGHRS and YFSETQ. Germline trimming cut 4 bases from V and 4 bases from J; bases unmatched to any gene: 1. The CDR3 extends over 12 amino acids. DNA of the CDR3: TGCGCCAGCAGCCGGGACAGAGAGACCCAGTACTTC. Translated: CASSRDRETQYF.

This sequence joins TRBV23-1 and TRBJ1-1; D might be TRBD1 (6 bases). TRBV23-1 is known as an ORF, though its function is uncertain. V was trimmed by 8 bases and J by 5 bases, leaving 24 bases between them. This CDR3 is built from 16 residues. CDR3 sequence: CASRKGVGGGLTEAFF. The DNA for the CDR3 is TGCGCCAGCCGTAAAGGGGTCGGGGGGGGCCTAACTGAAGCTTTCTTT.

CDR3 coding DNA: TGTGCCAGCAACAGTGACCGGGAGTATGGCTACACCTTC. Translated, it gives CASNSDREYGYTF. The V and J genes are TRBV6-1 and TRBJ1-2, with D hard to call. Germline assignment: CDR1 MNHNS and CDR2 SASEGT. Trimming took off 7 bases at V and 5 bases at J, with 14 bases between the two ends. The CDR3 has 13 residues.

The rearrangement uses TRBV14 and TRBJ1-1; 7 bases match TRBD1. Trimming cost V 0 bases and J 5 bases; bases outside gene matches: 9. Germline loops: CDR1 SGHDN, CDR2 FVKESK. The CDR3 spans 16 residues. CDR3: CASSQDLLSGGTEAFF. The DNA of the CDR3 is TGTGCCAGCAGCCAAGATTTATTGTCAGGGGGAACTGAAGCTTTCTTT.

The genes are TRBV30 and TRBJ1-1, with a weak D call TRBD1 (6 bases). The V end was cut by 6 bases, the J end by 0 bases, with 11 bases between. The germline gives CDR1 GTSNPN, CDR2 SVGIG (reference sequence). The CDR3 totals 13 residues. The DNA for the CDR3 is TGTGCCTGCCACACAGGGATGAACACTGAAGCTTTCTTT. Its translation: CACHTGMNTEAFF.

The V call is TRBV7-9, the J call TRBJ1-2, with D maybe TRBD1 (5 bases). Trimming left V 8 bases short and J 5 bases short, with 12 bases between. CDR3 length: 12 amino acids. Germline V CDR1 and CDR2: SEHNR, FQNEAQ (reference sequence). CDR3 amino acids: CASGVTDYGYTF. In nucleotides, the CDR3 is TGTGCCAGCGGGGTGACAGATTATGGCTACACCTTC.

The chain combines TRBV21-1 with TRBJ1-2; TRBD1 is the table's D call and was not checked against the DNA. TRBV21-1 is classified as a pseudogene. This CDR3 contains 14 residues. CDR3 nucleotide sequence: TGTGCCAGCAGGGACAGGGTTACGAACTATGGCTACACCTTC. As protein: CASRDRVTNYGYTF.

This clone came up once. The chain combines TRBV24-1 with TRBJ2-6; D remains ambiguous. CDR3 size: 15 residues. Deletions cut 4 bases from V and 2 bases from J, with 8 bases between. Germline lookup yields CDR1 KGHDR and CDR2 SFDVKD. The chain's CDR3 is CATSEAGTGANVLTF. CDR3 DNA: TGTGCCACCAGTGAGGCAGGAACTGGGGCCAACGTCCTGACTTTC.

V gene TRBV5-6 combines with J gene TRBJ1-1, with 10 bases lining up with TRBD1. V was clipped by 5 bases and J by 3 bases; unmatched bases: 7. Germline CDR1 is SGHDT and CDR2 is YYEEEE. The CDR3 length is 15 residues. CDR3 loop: CASSSSGTGDTEAFF. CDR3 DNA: TGTGCCAGCAGTTCCTCCGGGACAGGGGACACTGAAGCTTTCTTT.

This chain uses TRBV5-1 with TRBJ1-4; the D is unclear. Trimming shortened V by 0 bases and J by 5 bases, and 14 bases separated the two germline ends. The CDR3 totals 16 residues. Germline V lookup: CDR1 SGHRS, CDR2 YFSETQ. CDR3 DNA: TGCGCCAGCAGCTTGGCCCATAACAGAGTGAATGAAAAACTGTTTTTT. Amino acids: CASSLAHNRVNEKLFF.

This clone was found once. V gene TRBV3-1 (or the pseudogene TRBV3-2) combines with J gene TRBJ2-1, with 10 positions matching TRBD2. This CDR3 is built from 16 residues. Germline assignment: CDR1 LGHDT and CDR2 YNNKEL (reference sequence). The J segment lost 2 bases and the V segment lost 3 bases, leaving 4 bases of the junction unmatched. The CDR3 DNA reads TGTGCCAGCAGCCAGCGAGCGGGAGGGGCCTACAATGAGCAGTTCTTC. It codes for CASSQRAGGAYNEQFF.

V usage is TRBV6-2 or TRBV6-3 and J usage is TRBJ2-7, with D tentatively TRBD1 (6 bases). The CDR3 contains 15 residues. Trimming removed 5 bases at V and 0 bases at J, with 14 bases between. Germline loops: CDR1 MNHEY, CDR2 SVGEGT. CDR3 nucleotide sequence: TGTGCCAGCAGTCGCCAGGGGATGTACTCCTACGAGCAGTACTTC. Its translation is CASSRQGMYSYEQYF.

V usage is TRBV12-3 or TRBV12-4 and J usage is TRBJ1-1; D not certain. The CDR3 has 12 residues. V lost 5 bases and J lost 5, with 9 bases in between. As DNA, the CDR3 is TGTGCCAGCAGTCAGGTTGTAACTGAAGCTTTCTTT. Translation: CASSQVVTEAFF.

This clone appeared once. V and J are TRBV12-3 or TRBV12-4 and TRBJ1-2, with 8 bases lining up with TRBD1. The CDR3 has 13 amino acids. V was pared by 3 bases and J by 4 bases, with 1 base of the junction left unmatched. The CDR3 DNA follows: TGTGCCAGCAGTTTGGGACAGGCCTATGGCTACACCTTC. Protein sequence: CASSLGQAYGYTF.

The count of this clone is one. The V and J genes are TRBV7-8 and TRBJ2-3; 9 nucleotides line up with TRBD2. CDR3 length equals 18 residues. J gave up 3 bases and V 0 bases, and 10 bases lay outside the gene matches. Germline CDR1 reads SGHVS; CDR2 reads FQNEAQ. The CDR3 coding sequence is TGTGCCAGCAGCTTAGCAGGGAAGGTAGCGGGAGTGACAGATACGCAGTATTTT. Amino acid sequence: CASSLAGKVAGVTDTQYF.